This T cell receptor beta chain emerged from a study of T cells in Graves' hyperthyroidism and ophthalmopathy. The study, taken as a whole, reports: Blood also held most thyroid clonotypes expanded beyond 0.001.

This clonotype appeared a few times. Its antigen is undetermined. The TCR beta CDR3 regions underwent amplification using RNA transcripts as the source. During a first-round RT-PCR of the TCR CDR3, the HTBI primer set was used. A single record per CDR3 protein comes from TCRdb applying MiXCR to the multiplex PCR reads. The profile shows 600,000 to 900,000 distinct CDR3 sequences, roughly 15% of them singletons. Patients were excluded for uncontrolled infection, other autoimmune disease, pregnancy or lactation. Diagnosing involved the use of clinical symptoms, serum thyroxine and TRAb, thyroid ultrasound and orbital computed tomography. Extraction of PBMCs used roughly 9.6 ml of fresh peripheral blood. The CDR3 length is 14 residues. V was trimmed by 2 bases and J by 6 bases, leaving 10 bases between them.

The rearrangement uses TRBV12-3 or TRBV12-4 and TRBJ2-2; D may be TRBD2 (6 bases). Sequenced input: blood. This TCR derives from a man younger than 30 with Graves' hyperthyroidism. CDR3 sequence reads: CASSLSRGSGELFF. The CDR3, as DNA: TGTGCCAGCAGTTTAAGCCGGGGGTCCGGGGAGCTGTTTTTT.